This T cell receptor beta chain emerged from a study of cytomegalovirus exposure and HLA in healthy donors. Points from the study as a whole: Likely technical artifact: a cluster of highly shared sequence variants. TCR beta chains associated with HLA were, in a later analysis, more clonally expanded than equally common others. Common viral pathogens (according to a later analysis) appeared linked to several of the most significant clusters.

Both 60 Vbeta primers and 13 Jbeta primers went into the PCR. TCRdb's copy holds only in-frame clones and misses some; the assay was immunoSEQ multiplex PCR. This specimen shows roughly 150,000 clones; the ten leading clones hold 1.5% to 2%. About this clone: Its antigen remains unidentified.

Per the germline V gene, CDR1 is MNHEY and CDR2 is SVGAGI. The CDR3 has 15 residues. J lost 3 bases, V lost 6 bases, and 8 bases had no gene match. The sample was PBMCs. This receptor was taken from a woman aged 50 to 60 in good health and CMV-seronegative. This chain connects TRBV6-5 to TRBJ2-1; TRBD1 aligns across 7 bases. The CDR3 DNA sequence: TGTGCCAGCAGACTTAGACAGGGAAGCTACAATGAGCAGTTCTTC. Its protein is CASRLRQGSYNEQFF.